The 17 T cell receptor beta chains in this list originate from one sample, sequenced in a study of cytomegalovirus exposure and HLA in healthy donors. The primer mix had 60 Vbeta and 13 Jbeta primers. Method: immunoSEQ multiplex PCR; TCRdb's copy keeps in-frame clones and lacks some. The profile shows roughly 120,000 clones, around 72% of them singletons. Sequencing was done on a sample of PBMCs. The source of these receptors is a woman between 35 and 50 years old in good health and CMV-seropositive.

The chain carries TRBV29-1 and TRBJ2-7, with a possible D match to TRBD2 (7 bases). Germline CDR1 and CDR2: SQVTM and ANQGSEA. The CDR3 loop spans 14 amino acids. V shed 6 bases and J shed 5 bases, with 20 bases lying between them. The CDR3 here is CSVSPGGRGNEQYF. The CDR3 bases are TGCAGCGTCTCCCCCGGAGGGAGGGGGAACGAGCAGTACTTC.

This chain joins TRBV14 and TRBJ1-2, with D unclear. The V gene lost 7 bases and the J gene lost 2 bases, with 11 bases spanning the gap. CDR1 and CDR2 from the germline V gene are SGHDN and FVKESK. CDR3 length equals 13 residues. The CDR3 DNA reads TGTGCCAGCAACCAGTCTCCCAACTATGGCTACACCTTC. It codes for CASNQSPNYGYTF.

The rearrangement joins TRBV6-5 to TRBJ1-1, with 8 bases identical to TRBD1. With 6 bases clipped from V and 4 bases from J, the junction kept 7 bases outside the gene matches. The CDR3 is 14 amino acids. CDR1 and CDR2 from the germline V gene are MNHEY and SVGAGI. In nucleotides, the CDR3 is TGTGCCAGCAGCCGTGACAGGGGATCCACTGAAGCTTTCTTT. It yields the protein CASSRDRGSTEAFF.

This clone was detected only a few times. This rearrangement joins TRBV2 to TRBJ2-7; D remains unclear. Trimming stripped 7 bases from V and 4 bases from J, with 14 bases between. Germline CDR1 and CDR2: SNHLY and FYNNEI. The CDR3 consists of 13 residues. The CDR3 reads CASTSLRVYEQYF. CDR3 coding DNA: TGTGCCAGCACGTCCCTTAGAGTTTACGAGCAGTACTTC.

The chain combines TRBV7-2 with TRBJ2-7, with a possible D match to TRBD2 (5 bases). V was shortened by 5 bases and J by 6 bases, with 17 bases between the two germline ends. The CDR3 runs to 14 residues. Germline V lookup: CDR1 SGHTA, CDR2 FQGNSA. CDR3 sequence reads: CASSPRLVLAEQYF. The DNA of the CDR3 is TGTGCCAGCAGCCCTCGGTTAGTTCTAGCCGAGCAGTACTTC. The full variable domain, in which reference TRBV7-2 and TRBJ2-7 provide the parts outside the CDR3, is GAGVSQSPSNKVTEKGKDVELRCDPISGHTALYWYRQSLGQGLEFLIYFQGNSAPDKSGLPSDRFSAERTGGSVSTLTIQRTQQEDSAVYLCASSPRLVLAEQYFGPGTRLTVT.

The genes are TRBV7-9 and TRBJ1-1; TRBD1 is a possible D gene (6 bases). From germline, CDR1 is SEHNR and CDR2 FQNEAQ (reference sequence). The CDR3 totals 13 residues. V was clipped by 5 bases and J by 0 bases, with 7 bases between them. CDR3 bases: TGTGCCAGCAGCCGACAGGTGAACACTGAAGCTTTCTTT. Its translation is CASSRQVNTEAFF. Using reference TRBV7-9 and TRBJ1-1 for the parts outside the CDR3, the full variable domain is DTGVSQNPRHKITKRGQNVTFRCDPISEHNRLYWYRQTLGQGPEFLTYFQNEAQLEKSRLLSDRFSAERPKGSFSTLEIQRTEQGDSAMYLCASSRQVNTEAFFGQGTRLTVV.

This chain joins TRBV5-1 and TRBJ2-5, with a weak D call TRBD2 (6 bases). CDR1 SGHRS and CDR2 YFSETQ come from the germline V gene. This CDR3 is built from 15 residues. V was shortened by 1 base and J by 5 bases, with 15 bases between the two germline ends. CDR3: CASSLRGFAGETQYF. In DNA form, the CDR3 reads TGCGCCAGCAGCTTGAGGGGCTTCGCGGGGGAGACCCAGTACTTC.

The chain uses TRBV11-3 and TRBJ2-3; 7 bases are a match to TRBD2. CDR1 is SGHNT and CDR2 is YENEEA in the germline V gene. The CDR3 length is 14 residues. V was clipped by 2 bases and J by 7 bases; unmatched bases: 6. The CDR3 nucleotides read TGTGCCAGCAGCTTACGGCGGGAGATGAATACGCAGTATTTT. Its protein is CASSLRREMNTQYF.

The V and J genes are TRBV10-3 and TRBJ1-3; no reliable D call. CDR3 length equals 15 residues. Trimming took 0 bases from V and 0 from J, leaving 6 bases between them. The germline V gene encodes CDR1 ENHRY and CDR2 SYGVKD. This CDR3 is CAISESLFSGNTIYF. The CDR3 coding sequence is TGTGCCATCAGTGAGTCTCTCTTCTCTGGAAACACCATATATTTT.

V gene TRBV5-1 combines with J gene TRBJ1-6, with 8 bases aligning to TRBD1. This CDR3 region has 13 residues. Germline-derived CDR1 and CDR2 are SGHRS and YFSETQ. Trimming took 6 bases from V and 7 from J; bases not matched to a gene: 3. For the CDR3, the DNA is TGCGCCAGCACCGGACAGGGAAATTCACCCCTCCACTTT. This translates into CASTGQGNSPLHF.

This chain joins TRBV5-1 and TRBJ2-7, with D perhaps matching TRBD1 (7 bases). The CDR3 spans 14 residues. The germline gives CDR1 SGHRS, CDR2 YFSETQ. V lost 2 bases and J 2 bases, leaving 11 bases between the germline ends. CDR3 coding DNA: TGCGCCAGCAGCTTTGCGGGACAGCCCTACGAGCAGTACTTC. Residues: CASSFAGQPYEQYF.

This chain connects TRBV19 to TRBJ1-5, with 7 nucleotides matching TRBD1. Unmatched junction bases numbered 8, after V lost 7 bases and J lost 5 bases. This CDR3 contains 14 residues. Germline V gene data show CDR1 as LNHDA and CDR2 as SQIVND (reference sequence). CDR3 in DNA: TGTGCCAGTACCCCGGGACAGTCTGATCAGCCCCAGCATTTT. This sequence encodes CASTPGQSDQPQHF.

The V and J genes are TRBV10-3 and TRBJ2-5, with D possibly matching TRBD2 (5 bases). This CDR3 spans 15 amino acids. Germline-derived CDR1 and CDR2 are ENHRY and SYGVKD. Trimming took off 3 bases at V and 1 base at J, with 12 bases between the two ends. CDR3 protein: CAISEEAAIQETQYF. The CDR3 DNA is TGTGCCATCAGTGAAGAAGCGGCAATCCAAGAGACCCAGTACTTC.

In this sample, this clone turned up a few times. V is TRBV6-1 and J is TRBJ2-7; D call uncertain. Germline loops: CDR1 MNHNS, CDR2 SASEGT. The CDR3 sequence is 14 residues long. Trimming removed 3 bases from V and 0 bases from J, with 9 bases in between. Here the CDR3 reads CASSESEISYEQYF. The CDR3 DNA follows: TGTGCCAGCAGTGAGTCGGAGATCTCCTACGAGCAGTACTTC.

The chain joins TRBV9 to TRBJ2-1, with a tentative D call TRBD2 (6 bases). V was cut by 4 bases and J by 1 base, with 12 bases left in between. Germline-derived CDR1 and CDR2 are SGDLS and YYNGEE. The CDR3 extends over 15 amino acids. CDR3 amino acids: CASSLGLSSYNEQFF. In DNA, the CDR3 is TGTGCCAGCAGCTTGGGACTTTCTTCCTACAATGAGCAGTTCTTC.

The sample holds a few counts of this clone. The chain has TRBV7-9 and TRBJ1-2; 9 bases match TRBD1. V was pared by 8 bases and J by 3 bases, with 7 bases of the junction left unmatched. The CDR3 runs to 14 residues. Germline V gene lookup returns CDR1 SEHNR and CDR2 FQNEAQ (reference sequence). Here the CDR3 reads CASRNWDRDYGYTF. In DNA form, the CDR3 reads TGTGCCAGCCGCAATTGGGACAGGGACTATGGCTACACCTTC. The full variable domain, in which reference TRBV7-9 and TRBJ1-2 provide the parts outside the CDR3, is DTGVSQNPRHKITKRGQNVTFRCDPISEHNRLYWYRQTLGQGPEFLTYFQNEAQLEKSRLLSDRFSAERPKGSFSTLEIQRTEQGDSAMYLCASRNWDRDYGYTFGSGTRLTVV.

The rearrangement uses TRBV2 and TRBJ1-2; TRBD1 is a possible D gene (6 bases). Trimming took 6 bases from V and 3 from J, leaving 11 bases between them. Per germline, CDR1 SNHLY and CDR2 FYNNEI. The CDR3 loop spans 13 amino acids. CDR3 protein: CASSLSGDYGYTF. CDR3 coding DNA: TGTGCCAGCAGCCTCTCAGGGGACTATGGCTACACCTTC.